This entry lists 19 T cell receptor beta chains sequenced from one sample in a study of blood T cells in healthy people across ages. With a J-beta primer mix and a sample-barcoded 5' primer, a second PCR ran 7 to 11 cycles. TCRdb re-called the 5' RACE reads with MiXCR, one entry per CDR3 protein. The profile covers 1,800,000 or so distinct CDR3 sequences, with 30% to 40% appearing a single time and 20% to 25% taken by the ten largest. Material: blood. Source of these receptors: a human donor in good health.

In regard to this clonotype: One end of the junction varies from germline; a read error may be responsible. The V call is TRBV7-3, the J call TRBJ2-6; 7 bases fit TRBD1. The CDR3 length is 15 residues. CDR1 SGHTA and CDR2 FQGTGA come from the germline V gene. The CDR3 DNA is TGTGCCGGCAGCCCACAGGGGCCTGGGGCCAACGTCCTGACTTTC. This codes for CAGSPQGPGANVLTF.

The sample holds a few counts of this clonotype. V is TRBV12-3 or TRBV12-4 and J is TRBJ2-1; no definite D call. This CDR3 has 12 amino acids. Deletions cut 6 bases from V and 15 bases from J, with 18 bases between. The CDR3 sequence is CASSHEGNPLFF. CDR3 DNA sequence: TGTGCCAGCAGCCATGAAGGAAATCCCTTGTTCTTC.

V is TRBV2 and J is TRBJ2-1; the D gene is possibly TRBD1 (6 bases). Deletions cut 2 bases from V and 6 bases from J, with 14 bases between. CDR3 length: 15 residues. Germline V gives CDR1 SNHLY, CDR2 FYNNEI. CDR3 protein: CASSEIEGEGNEQFF. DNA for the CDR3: TGTGCCAGCAGTGAAATTGAGGGGGAAGGCAATGAGCAGTTCTTC.

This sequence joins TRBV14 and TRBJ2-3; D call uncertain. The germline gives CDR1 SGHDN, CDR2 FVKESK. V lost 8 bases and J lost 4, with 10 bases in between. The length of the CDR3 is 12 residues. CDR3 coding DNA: TGTGCCAGCGCAATAGGGTCAGATACGCAGTATTTT. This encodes CASAIGSDTQYF.

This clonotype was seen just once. DNA of the CDR3: TGTGCCAGCAGTTTATTCCCGTCAATGAACACTGAAGCTTTCTTT. It encodes CASSLFPSMNTEAFF. This chain uses TRBV28 with TRBJ1-1, with D unclear. V was shortened by 1 base and J by 0 bases, with 9 bases between the two germline ends. Germline assignment: CDR1 MDHEN and CDR2 SYDVKM. The CDR3 is made up of 15 amino acids.

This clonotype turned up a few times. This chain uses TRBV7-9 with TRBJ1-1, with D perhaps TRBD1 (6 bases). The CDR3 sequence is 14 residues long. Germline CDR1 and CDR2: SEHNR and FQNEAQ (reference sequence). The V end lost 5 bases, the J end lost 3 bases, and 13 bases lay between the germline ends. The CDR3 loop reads CASSIGGVDTEAFF. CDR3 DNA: TGTGCCAGCAGCATAGGGGGGGTGGACACTGAAGCTTTCTTT.

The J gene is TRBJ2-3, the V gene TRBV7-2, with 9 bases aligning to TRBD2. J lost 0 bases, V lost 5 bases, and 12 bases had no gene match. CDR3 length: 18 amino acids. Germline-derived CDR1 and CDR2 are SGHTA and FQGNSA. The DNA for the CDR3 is TGTGCCAGCAGCCTACACGGAGTAGCGGGGGCCAGCACAGATACGCAGTATTTT. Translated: CASSLHGVAGASTDTQYF.

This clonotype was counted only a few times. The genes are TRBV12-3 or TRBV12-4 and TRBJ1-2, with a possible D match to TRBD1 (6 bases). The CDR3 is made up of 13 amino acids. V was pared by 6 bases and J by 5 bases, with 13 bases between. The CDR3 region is CASRLQGYYGYTF. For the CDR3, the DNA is TGTGCCAGCAGATTACAGGGTTATTATGGCTACACCTTC.

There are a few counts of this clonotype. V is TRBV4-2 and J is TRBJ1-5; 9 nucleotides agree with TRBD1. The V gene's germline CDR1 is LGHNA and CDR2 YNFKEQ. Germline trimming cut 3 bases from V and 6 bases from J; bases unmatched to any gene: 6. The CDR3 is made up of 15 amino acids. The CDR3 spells CASSHHTGGSQPQHF. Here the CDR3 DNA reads TGTGCCAGCAGCCACCACACAGGGGGCAGTCAGCCCCAGCATTTT.

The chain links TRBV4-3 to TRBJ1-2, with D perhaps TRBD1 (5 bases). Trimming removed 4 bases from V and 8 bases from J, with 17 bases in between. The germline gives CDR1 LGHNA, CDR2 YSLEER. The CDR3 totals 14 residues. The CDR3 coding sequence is TGCGCCAGCAGCCCCGATCCGGACCGGGGGGGCTACACCTTC. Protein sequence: CASSPDPDRGGYTF.

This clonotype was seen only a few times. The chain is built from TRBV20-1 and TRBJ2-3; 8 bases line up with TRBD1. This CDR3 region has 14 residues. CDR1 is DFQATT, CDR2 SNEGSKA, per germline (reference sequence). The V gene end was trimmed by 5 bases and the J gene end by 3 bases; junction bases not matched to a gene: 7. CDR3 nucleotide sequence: TGCAGTGCTTCCGACAGGGGCCAGACAGATACGCAGTATTTT. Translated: CSASDRGQTDTQYF.

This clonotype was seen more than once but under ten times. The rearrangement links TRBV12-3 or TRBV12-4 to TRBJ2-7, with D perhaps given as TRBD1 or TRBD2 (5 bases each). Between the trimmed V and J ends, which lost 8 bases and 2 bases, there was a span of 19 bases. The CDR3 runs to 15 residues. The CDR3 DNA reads TGTGCCAGCGCCACAGGCTTTACCGGGACCTACGAGCAGTACTTC. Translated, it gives CASATGFTGTYEQYF.

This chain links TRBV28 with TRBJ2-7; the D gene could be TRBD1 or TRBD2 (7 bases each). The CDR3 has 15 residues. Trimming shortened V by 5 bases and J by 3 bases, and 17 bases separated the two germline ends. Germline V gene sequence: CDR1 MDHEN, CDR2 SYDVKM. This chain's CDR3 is CASSPAGQGDYEQYF. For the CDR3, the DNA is TGTGCCAGCAGTCCAGCGGGGCAGGGGGACTACGAGCAGTACTTC.

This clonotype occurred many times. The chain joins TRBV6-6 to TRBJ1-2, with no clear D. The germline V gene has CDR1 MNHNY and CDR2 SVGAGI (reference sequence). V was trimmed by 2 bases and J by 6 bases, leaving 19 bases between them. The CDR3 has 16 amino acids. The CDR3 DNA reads TGTGCCAGCAGTTACCCAACGCTAAGGGCTGCCCATGGCTACACCTTC. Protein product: CASSYPTLRAAHGYTF.

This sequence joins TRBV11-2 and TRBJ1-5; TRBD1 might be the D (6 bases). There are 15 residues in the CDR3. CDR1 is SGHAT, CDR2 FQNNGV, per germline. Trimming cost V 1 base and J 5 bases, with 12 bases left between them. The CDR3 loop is CASSLVFGGDQPQHF. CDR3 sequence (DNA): TGTGCCAGCAGCTTAGTGTTCGGGGGCGATCAGCCCCAGCATTTT.

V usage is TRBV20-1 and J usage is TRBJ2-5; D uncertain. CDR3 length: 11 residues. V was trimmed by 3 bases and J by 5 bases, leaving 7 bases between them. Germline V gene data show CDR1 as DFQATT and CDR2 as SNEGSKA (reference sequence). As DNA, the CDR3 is TGCAGTGCTAGGACTGTTGAGACCCAGTACTTC. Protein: CSARTVETQYF.

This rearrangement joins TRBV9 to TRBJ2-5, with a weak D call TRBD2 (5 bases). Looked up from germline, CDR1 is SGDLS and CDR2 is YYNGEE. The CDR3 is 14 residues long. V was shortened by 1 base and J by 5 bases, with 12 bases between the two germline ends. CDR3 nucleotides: TGTGCCAGCAGCGTAACCCCGGGGTCGGAGACCCAGTACTTC. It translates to CASSVTPGSETQYF.

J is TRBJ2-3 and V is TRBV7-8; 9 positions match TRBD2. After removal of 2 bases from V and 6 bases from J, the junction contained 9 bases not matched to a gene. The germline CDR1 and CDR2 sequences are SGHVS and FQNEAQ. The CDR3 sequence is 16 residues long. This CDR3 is CASSLRTSALPDTQYF. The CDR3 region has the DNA TGTGCCAGCAGCTTACGGACTAGCGCGTTGCCGGATACGCAGTATTTT. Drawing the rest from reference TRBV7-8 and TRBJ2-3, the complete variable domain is GAGVSQSPRYKVAKRGQDVALRCDPISGHVSLFWYQQALGQGPEFLTYFQNEAQLDKSGLPSDRFFAERPEGSVSTLKIQRTQQEDSAVYLCASSLRTSALPDTQYFGPGTRLTVL.

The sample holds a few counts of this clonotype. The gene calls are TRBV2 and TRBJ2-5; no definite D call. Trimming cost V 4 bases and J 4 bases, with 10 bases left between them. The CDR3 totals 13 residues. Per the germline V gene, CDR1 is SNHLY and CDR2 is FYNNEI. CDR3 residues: CASSGEISETQYF. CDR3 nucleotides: TGTGCCAGCAGTGGCGAGATTTCAGAGACCCAGTACTTC.